This T cell receptor beta chain was captured in a study of post-analysis software for immune sequencing data. Carried by the TCR beta cDNA libraries were unique molecular identifiers. MiXCR was run by TCRdb on the PCR reads, yielding one entry per CDR3 protein. The sample yields under 900,000 distinct CDR3 sequences, around 50% seen once. This CDR3 comprises 14 residues. General study findings and limits: Compared with controls, patients had more of five or six TRBV segments, including TRBV5-6, TRBV5-1 and TRBV20-1.

This clonotype has a handful of counts. No antigen is known for it. V and J are TRBV12-3 or TRBV12-4 and TRBJ2-1; 9 positions agree with TRBD1. The end of the DNA fits TRBJ2-7 better, so the J call may be wrong. What was sequenced was blood. The origin of this receptor is a girl aged 10-17 years with multiple sclerosis. This CDR3 reads CASRGPGQGVEQYF. CDR3 sequence (DNA): TGTGCCAGCAGGGGACCGGGACAGGGAGTCGAGCAGTACTTC.